Below are 18 T cell receptor beta chains sequenced from a single sample in a study of shared clonotypes between healthy human individuals. Repertoires were generated with immunoSEQ multiplex PCR, while TCRdb's copy carries only in-frame clones and drops some. The table has around 2,000,000 clones, over 85% seen once. CD45RO negativity and positive selection for CCR7 defined naive CD8 cells, a population that excluded terminally differentiated effector memory CD45RA+ cells. The material sequenced was naive CD8+ T cells sorted from blood. These receptors were taken from a man aged 18 to 35 in good health.

The sample holds a few counts of this clone. This chain uses TRBV2 with TRBJ1-6; 11 bases agree with TRBD1. The germline gives CDR1 SNHLY, CDR2 FYNNEI. The CDR3 runs to 15 residues. V was clipped by 5 bases and J by 7 bases; unmatched bases: 4. CDR3 nucleotide sequence: TGTGCCAGCAGTTCCGGGACAGGGGGGAATTCACCCCTCCACTTT. Its protein product is CASSSGTGGNSPLHF. The variable domain in full, with the rest retrieved from reference TRBV2 and TRBJ1-6, is EPEVTQTPSHQVTQMGQEVILRCVPISNHLYFYWYRQILGQKVEFLVSFYNNEISEKSEIFDDQFSVERPDGSNFTLKIRSTKLEDSAMYFCASSSGTGGNSPLHFGNGTRLTVT.

Written as DNA, the CDR3 is TGCGCCAGCAGCCCTTTACCCGCGGGAGGAACAGATACGCAGTATTTT. Its protein product is CASSPLPAGGTDTQYF. The chain is built from TRBV4-1 and TRBJ2-3; 8 bases map to TRBD2. CDR3 length: 16 residues. From germline, CDR1 is MGHRA and CDR2 YSYEKL. After removal of 4 bases from V and 3 bases from J, the junction contained 9 bases not matched to a gene.

The chain combines TRBV7-6 with TRBJ2-5; 11 nucleotides match TRBD2. The ends lost 0 bases at V and 7 bases at J; junction bases unmatched: 13. The CDR3 totals 18 residues. Germline V gene sequence: CDR1 SGHVS, CDR2 FNYEAQ. CDR3 protein: CASSLAPGLAEPDGTQYF. The CDR3 bases are TGTGCCAGCAGCTTAGCCCCGGGACTAGCGGAACCAGACGGGACCCAGTACTTC.

Turning to this clone: The sample has other DNA sequences that encode this CDR3 too. CDR3 bases: TGCGCCAGCAGCCAAGTATCCGGGTCCTCCTACGAGCAGTACTTC. Its protein is CASSQVSGSSYEQYF. The chain has TRBV4-1 and TRBJ2-7; D remains unclear. Germline loops: CDR1 MGHRA, CDR2 YSYEKL. The CDR3 length is 15 residues. With 1 base removed from V and 0 bases from J, the gap between germline ends came to 10 bases.

This rearrangement joins TRBV4-1 to TRBJ2-7, with 9 nucleotides matching TRBD2. Germline loops: CDR1 MGHRA, CDR2 YSYEKL. The CDR3 has 15 amino acids. Trimming took 0 bases from V and 6 from J; bases not matched to a gene: 6. The chain's CDR3 is CASSQELAGVFEQYF. DNA of the CDR3: TGCGCCAGCAGCCAAGAATTAGCGGGAGTTTTCGAGCAGTACTTC.

The chain is built from TRBV13 and TRBJ2-3, with D unresolved. Germline CDR1 is PRHDT and CDR2 is FYEKMQ (reference sequence). The V end lost 5 bases, the J end lost 0 bases, and 3 bases lay between the germline ends. The CDR3 covers 12 residues. The CDR3 here is CASSDSTDTQYF. In DNA form, the CDR3 reads TGTGCCAGCAGCGATAGCACAGATACGCAGTATTTT.

The chain uses TRBV7-9 and TRBJ2-1; D might be TRBD2 (6 bases). CDR3 length: 17 residues. From germline, CDR1 is SEHNR and CDR2 FQNEAQ (reference sequence). With 6 bases removed from V and 3 bases from J, the gap between germline ends came to 21 bases. CDR3 residues: CASRPPAAEGNYNEQFF. The DNA of the CDR3 is TGTGCCAGCAGGCCCCCCGCGGCGGAGGGGAACTACAATGAGCAGTTCTTC.

The table lists this clone with a count of one. This chain links TRBV5-6 with TRBJ2-1; the D gene is possibly TRBD2 (6 bases). The germline V gene encodes CDR1 SGHDT and CDR2 YYEEEE. V lost 2 bases to trimming and J lost 9 bases, with 9 bases between them. The CDR3 totals 12 residues. CDR3 sequence reads: CASSLGGAEQFF. For the CDR3, the DNA is TGTGCCAGCAGCTTAGGAGGGGCTGAGCAGTTCTTC. The full variable domain, its missing parts supplied by reference TRBV5-6 and TRBJ2-1, is DAGVTQSPTHLIKTRGQQVTLRCSPKSGHDTVSWYQQALGQGPQFIFQYYEEEERQRGNFPDRFSGHQFPNYSSELNVNALLLGDSALYLCASSLGGAEQFFGPGTRLTVL.

V gene TRBV2 combines with J gene TRBJ2-7, with D maybe TRBD2 (6 bases). The CDR3 covers 17 residues. The germline gives CDR1 SNHLY, CDR2 FYNNEI. Trimming removed 0 bases from V and 5 bases from J, with 20 bases in between. CDR3 nucleotide sequence: TGTGCCAGCAGTGAAGCGAGGACGAGGGGAGGTCTCGACGAGCAGTACTTC. It specifies CASSEARTRGGLDEQYF.

Only a few counts were recorded for this clone. Other DNA variants within this sample encode the same CDR3. This chain joins TRBV5-6 and TRBJ2-7; 10 bases are shared with TRBD1. In germline, CDR1 is SGHDT, CDR2 YYEEEE. J lost 4 bases, V lost 2 bases, and 3 bases had no gene match. This CDR3 is 14 amino acids long. The chain's CDR3 is CASSFGTGAYEQYF. The CDR3 region has the DNA TGTGCCAGCAGCTTCGGGACAGGGGCTTACGAGCAGTACTTC.

J is TRBJ2-7 and V is TRBV4-1; D might be TRBD2 (6 bases). Germline V CDR1 and CDR2: MGHRA, YSYEKL. CDR3 length: 13 amino acids. Trimming cost V 2 bases and J 6 bases, with 11 bases left between them. The chain's CDR3 is CASSQNQGGEQYF. In DNA form, the CDR3 reads TGCGCCAGCAGCCAAAATCAGGGAGGCGAGCAGTACTTC.

The V call is TRBV27, the J call TRBJ1-6; D gene unclear. This CDR3 region has 17 residues. CDR1 MNHEY and CDR2 SMNVEV come from the germline V gene (reference sequence). V was trimmed by 4 bases and J by 6 bases, leaving 19 bases between them. CDR3 amino acids: CASSSTYAGGPNSPLHF. CDR3 coding DNA: TGTGCCAGCAGTTCCACCTACGCGGGCGGGCCTAATTCACCCCTCCACTTT.

In this sample, this clone turned up once. The chain is built from TRBV30 and TRBJ1-3; 7 nucleotides line up with TRBD1. V was clipped by 5 bases and J by 0 bases; unmatched bases: 7. Germline V gene data show CDR1 as GTSNPN and CDR2 as SVGIG (reference sequence). CDR3 length equals 15 residues. The CDR3 is CAWSTGALSGNTIYF. CDR3 DNA: TGTGCCTGGTCTACAGGGGCTCTCTCTGGAAACACCATATATTTT.

CDR3 sequence (DNA): TGTGCCAGCAGTCCCTTGGGAGGACTAGCGGAGGGCTACGAGCAGTACTTC. Protein product: CASSPLGGLAEGYEQYF. The rearrangement joins TRBV27 to TRBJ2-7; 10 nucleotides line up with TRBD2. Losses at the gene ends were 5 bases for V and 3 bases for J; bases not matched to a gene: 13. The CDR3 runs to 17 residues. Germline assignment: CDR1 MNHEY and CDR2 SMNVEV (reference sequence).

The J gene is TRBJ1-1, the V gene TRBV5-6, with D unresolved. This CDR3 is 15 amino acids long. Germline CDR1 is SGHDT and CDR2 is YYEEEE. V lost 4 bases and J lost 6, with 19 bases in between. In nucleotides, the CDR3 is TGTGCCAGCAGCGTGTCGGGCAGACTCGGCGCTGAAGCTTTCTTT. Amino acids: CASSVSGRLGAEAFF.

The V call is TRBV5-4, the J call TRBJ2-7, with 7 bases aligning to TRBD2. Germline-derived CDR1 and CDR2 are SGHNT and YYREEE (reference sequence). V dropped 0 bases and J dropped 2; count of bases not matched to a gene: 5. This CDR3 is 15 amino acids long. CDR3 DNA sequence: TGTGCCAGCAGCTTGGTAGCGGGTGACGCCTACGAGCAGTACTTC. It is translated as CASSLVAGDAYEQYF.

The rearrangement links TRBV9 to TRBJ1-3; 11 positions match TRBD1. In germline, CDR1 is SGDLS, CDR2 YYNGEE. J lost 3 bases, V lost 0 bases, and 5 bases had no gene match. CDR3 size: 17 residues. The CDR3 sequence is CASSVEGQGAVGNTIYF. The CDR3 bases are TGTGCCAGCAGCGTAGAAGGACAGGGGGCGGTTGGAAACACCATATATTTT.

V and J are TRBV30 and TRBJ1-1; 11 bases line up with TRBD1. The CDR3 has 16 amino acids. Germline values: CDR1 GTSNPN, CDR2 SVGIG (reference sequence). Unmatched junction bases numbered 4, after V lost 1 base and J lost 0 bases. The CDR3 DNA is TGTGCCTGGAGTGGGGGGACAGGGGGTCTGAACACTGAAGCTTTCTTT. Amino acids: CAWSGGTGGLNTEAFF.